The sequence of this T cell receptor (beta chain) was determined in a study of blood T cell repertoires in COVID-19. Study details: COVID-19 samples, acute and convalescent, were from the United States, Italy and Spain. From T cells, B-cell-depleted T cells, or PBMCs came the material, which was cDNA or gDNA.

Under the authors' procedure: How many nucleated cells were present was estimated from reference gene primer amplification. This table comes from immunoSEQ multiplex PCR, and its TCRdb copy is limited to in-frame clones, with some not included. From that table come the V and J calls and clone size; the DNA was used to work out D and trimming. The sample includes roughly 120,000 clones, 82% of them seen just once. This clone is a singleton in its sample. V was pared by 3 bases and J by 2 bases, with 8 bases of the junction left unmatched. This CDR3 is 16 amino acids long. CDR1 and CDR2 from the germline V gene are GTSNPN and SVGIG (reference sequence).

This clonotype was obtained from a woman aged 60 to 75 with acute or convalescent COVID-19. Source material: peripheral blood. The chain has TRBV30 and TRBJ1-5; 9 bases are a match to TRBD1. The CDR3 loop reads CAWRRAGQGGNQPQHF. In DNA, the CDR3 is TGTGCCTGGAGGAGAGCGGGACAGGGAGGCAATCAGCCCCAGCATTTT.